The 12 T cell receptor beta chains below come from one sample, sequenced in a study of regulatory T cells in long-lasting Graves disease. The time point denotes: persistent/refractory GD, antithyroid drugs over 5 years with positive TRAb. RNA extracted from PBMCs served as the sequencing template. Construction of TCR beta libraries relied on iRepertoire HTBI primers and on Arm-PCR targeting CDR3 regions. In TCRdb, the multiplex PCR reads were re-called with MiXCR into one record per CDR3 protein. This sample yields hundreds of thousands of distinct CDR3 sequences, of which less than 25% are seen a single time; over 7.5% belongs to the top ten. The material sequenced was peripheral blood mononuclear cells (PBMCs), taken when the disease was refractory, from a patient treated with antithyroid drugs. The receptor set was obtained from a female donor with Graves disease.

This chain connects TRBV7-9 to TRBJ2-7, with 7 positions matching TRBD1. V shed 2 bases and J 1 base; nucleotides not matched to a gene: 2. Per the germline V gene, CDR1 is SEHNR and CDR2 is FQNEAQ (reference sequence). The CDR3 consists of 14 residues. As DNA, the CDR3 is TGTGCCAGCAGCTTATGGGACAGATCCTACGAGCAGTACTTC. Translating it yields CASSLWDRSYEQYF.

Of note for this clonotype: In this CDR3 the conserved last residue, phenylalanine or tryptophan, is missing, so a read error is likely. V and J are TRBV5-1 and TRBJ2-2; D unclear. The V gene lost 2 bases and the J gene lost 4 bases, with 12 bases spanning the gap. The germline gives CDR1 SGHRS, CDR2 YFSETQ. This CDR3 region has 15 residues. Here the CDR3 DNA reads TGCGCCAGCAGCTTAGGGTTCGGCAGCACCGGGGAGCTGTTTTCT. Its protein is CASSLGFGSTGELFS.

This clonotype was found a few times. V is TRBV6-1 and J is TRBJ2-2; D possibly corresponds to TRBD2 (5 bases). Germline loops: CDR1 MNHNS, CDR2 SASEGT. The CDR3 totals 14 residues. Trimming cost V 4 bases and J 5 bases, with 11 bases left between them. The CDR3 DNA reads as TGTGCCAGCAGTGCCCGGACTTCTACCGGGGAGCTGTTTTTT. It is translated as CASSARTSTGELFF.

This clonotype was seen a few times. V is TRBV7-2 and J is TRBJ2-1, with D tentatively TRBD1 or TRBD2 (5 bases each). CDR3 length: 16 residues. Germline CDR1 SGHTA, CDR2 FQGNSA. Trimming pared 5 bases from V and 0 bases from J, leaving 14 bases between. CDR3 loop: CASSGTDPSSYNEQFF. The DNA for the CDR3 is TGTGCCAGCAGCGGGACGGACCCGAGCTCCTACAATGAGCAGTTCTTC.

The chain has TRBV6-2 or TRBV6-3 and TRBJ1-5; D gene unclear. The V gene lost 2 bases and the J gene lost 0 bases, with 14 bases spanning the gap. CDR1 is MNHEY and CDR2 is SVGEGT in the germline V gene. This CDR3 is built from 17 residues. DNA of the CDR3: TGTGCCAGCAGTTACCGTCCCAGGTTGGATAGCAATCAGCCCCAGCATTTT. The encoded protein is CASSYRPRLDSNQPQHF.

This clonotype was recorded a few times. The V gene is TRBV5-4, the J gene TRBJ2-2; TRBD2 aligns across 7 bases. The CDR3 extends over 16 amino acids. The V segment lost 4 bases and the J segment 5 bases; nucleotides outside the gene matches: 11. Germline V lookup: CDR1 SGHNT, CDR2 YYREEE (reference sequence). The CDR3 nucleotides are TGTGCCAGCAGCAGTAGAGATGGGGGGGGGACCGGGGAGCTGTTTTTT. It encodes CASSSRDGGGTGELFF.

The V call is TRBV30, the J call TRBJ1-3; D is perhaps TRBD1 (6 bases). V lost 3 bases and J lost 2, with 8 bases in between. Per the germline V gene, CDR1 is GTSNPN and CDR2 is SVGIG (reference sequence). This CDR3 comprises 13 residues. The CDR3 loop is CAWRSGAGNTIYF. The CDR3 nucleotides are TGTGCCTGGAGATCAGGGGCTGGAAACACCATATATTTT.

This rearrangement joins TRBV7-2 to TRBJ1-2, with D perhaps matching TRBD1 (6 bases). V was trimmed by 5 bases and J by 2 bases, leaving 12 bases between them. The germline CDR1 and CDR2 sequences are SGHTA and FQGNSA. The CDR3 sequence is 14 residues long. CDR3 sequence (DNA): TGTGCCAGCAGCCCCGAGGGGGGGAACTATGGCTACACCTTC. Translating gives CASSPEGGNYGYTF. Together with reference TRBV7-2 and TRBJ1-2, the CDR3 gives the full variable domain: GAGVSQSPSNKVTEKGKDVELRCDPISGHTALYWYRQSLGQGLEFLIYFQGNSAPDKSGLPSDRFSAERTGGSVSTLTIQRTQQEDSAVYLCASSPEGGNYGYTFGSGTRLTVV.

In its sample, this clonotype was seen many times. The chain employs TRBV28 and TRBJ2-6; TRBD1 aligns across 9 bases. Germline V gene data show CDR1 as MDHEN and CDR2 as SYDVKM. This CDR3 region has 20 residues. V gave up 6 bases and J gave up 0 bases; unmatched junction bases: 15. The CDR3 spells CASRPTRGRDRDSGANVLTF. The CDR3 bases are TGTGCCAGCAGACCCACCCGGGGCCGGGACAGGGACTCTGGGGCCAACGTCCTGACTTTC.

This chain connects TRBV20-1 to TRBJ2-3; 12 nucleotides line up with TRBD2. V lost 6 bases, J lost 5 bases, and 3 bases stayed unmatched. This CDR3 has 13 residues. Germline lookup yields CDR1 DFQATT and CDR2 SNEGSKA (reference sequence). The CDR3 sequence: CSALAGGGDTQYF. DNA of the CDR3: TGCAGTGCCCTAGCGGGAGGGGGAGATACGCAGTATTTT.

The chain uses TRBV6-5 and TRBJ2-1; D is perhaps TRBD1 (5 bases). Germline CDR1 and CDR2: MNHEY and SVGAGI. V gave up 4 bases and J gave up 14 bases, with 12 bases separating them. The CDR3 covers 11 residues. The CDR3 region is CASSSQVSEFF. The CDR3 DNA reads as TGTGCCAGCAGTTCACAGGTATCCGAGTTCTTC.

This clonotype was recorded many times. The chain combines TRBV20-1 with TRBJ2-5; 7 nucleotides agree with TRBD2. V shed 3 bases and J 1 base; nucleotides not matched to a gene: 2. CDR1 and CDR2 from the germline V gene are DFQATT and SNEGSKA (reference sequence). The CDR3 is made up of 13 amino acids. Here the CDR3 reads CSARGGFQETQYF. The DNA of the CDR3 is TGCAGTGCTAGGGGGGGGTTCCAAGAGACCCAGTACTTC.